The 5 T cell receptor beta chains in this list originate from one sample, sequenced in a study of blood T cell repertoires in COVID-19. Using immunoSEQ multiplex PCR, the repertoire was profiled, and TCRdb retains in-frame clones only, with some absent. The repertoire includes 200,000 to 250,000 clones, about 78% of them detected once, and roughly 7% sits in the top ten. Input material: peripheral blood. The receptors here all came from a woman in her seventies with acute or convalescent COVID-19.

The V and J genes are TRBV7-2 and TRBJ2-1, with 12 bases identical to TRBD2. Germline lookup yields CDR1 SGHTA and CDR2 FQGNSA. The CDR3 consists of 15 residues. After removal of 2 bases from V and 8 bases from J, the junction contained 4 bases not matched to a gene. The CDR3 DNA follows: TGTGCCAGCAGCTTACAACTAGCGGGGGGTGATGAGCAGTTCTTC. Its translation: CASSLQLAGGDEQFF.

CDR3 bases: TGTGCCAGTAGTATTAGTCTAGCGTTAGAGACCCAGTACTTC. Translating gives CASSISLALETQYF. This chain uses TRBV19 with TRBJ2-5; D might be TRBD2 (6 bases). Germline CDR1 is LNHDA and CDR2 is SQIVND (reference sequence). This CDR3 region has 14 residues. V was cut by 3 bases and J by 4 bases, with 12 bases left in between.

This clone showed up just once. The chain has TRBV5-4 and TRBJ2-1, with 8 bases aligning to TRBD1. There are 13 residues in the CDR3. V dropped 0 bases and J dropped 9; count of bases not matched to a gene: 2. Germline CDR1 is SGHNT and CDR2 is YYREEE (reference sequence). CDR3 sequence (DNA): TGTGCCAGCAGCTTGGCAGGGGGCATTGAGCAGTTCTTC. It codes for CASSLAGGIEQFF.

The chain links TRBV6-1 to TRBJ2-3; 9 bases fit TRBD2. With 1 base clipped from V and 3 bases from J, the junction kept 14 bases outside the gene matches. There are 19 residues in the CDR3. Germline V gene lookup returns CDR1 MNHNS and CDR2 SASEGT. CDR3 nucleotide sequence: TGTGCCAGCAGTGAAGTTGCGGGACTAGCAGTTTTGTCGACAGATACGCAGTATTTT. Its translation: CASSEVAGLAVLSTDTQYF.

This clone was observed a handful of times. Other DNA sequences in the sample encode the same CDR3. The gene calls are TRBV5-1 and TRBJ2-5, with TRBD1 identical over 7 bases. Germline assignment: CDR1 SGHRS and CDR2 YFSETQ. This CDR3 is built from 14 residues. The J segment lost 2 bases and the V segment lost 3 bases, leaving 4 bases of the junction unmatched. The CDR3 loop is CASSSGRGQETQYF. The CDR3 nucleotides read TGCGCCAGCAGCTCGGGCAGGGGGCAAGAGACCCAGTACTTC. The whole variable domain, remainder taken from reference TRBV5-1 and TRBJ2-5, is KAGVTQTPRYLIKTRGQQVTLSCSPISGHRSVSWYQQTPGQGLQFLFEYFSETQRNKGNFPGRFSGRQFSNSRSEMNVSTLELGDSALYLCASSSGRGQETQYFGPGTRLLVL.